A selection of T cell receptor beta chains follows, all from one sample in a study of regulatory T cells. The method was immunoSEQ multiplex PCR; TCRdb's version includes in-frame clones alone and lacks a portion of them. The sample holds over 20,000 clones, roughly 88% seen once. Sequencing was done on a sample of conventional CD4+ T cells sorted from blood. All receptors derive from a child between 5 and 17 years old with CD3G deficiency. The CDR3 runs from the conserved cysteine through the conserved F or W. A D gene is named only where the DNA matches it firmly. Clone size is shown for a subset of rows, as once, few, many or a class of expanded clone.

v_call	j_call	clone_size	d_call	cdr3_aa	cdr3_nt
TRBV28	TRBJ2-1	.	TRBD1	CASRRRTGGKGEQFF	TGTGCCAGCAGACGCCGGACAGGGGGCAAAGGTGAGCAGTTCTTC
TRBV5-1	TRBJ2-1	.	TRBD2	CASSLDTSGSVYNEQFF	TGCGCCAGCAGCTTGGATACTAGCGGGAGCGTCTACAATGAGCAGTTCTTC
TRBV6-1	TRBJ1-2	.	.	CASTGKARGYTF	TGTGCCAGCACGGGGAAAGCTAGGGGCTACACCTTC
TRBV6-1	TRBJ1-2	.	.	CASSFQNGGYTF	TGTGCCAGCAGCTTTCAGAATGGAGGCTACACCTTC
TRBV28	TRBJ1-5	.	.	CASSPGGGAGFGNQPQHF	TGTGCCAGCAGCCCTGGTGGGGGTGCAGGGTTCGGCAATCAGCCCCAGCATTTT
TRBV5-1	TRBJ2-2	.	.	CASSLATGTGELFF	TGCGCCAGCAGCTTGGCGACTGGCACCGGGGAGCTGTTTTTT
TRBV27	TRBJ2-1	.	.	CASSLVDEQFF	TGTGCCAGCAGTTTGGTAGATGAGCAGTTCTTC
TRBV28	TRBJ1-5	.	TRBD1	CASSLTGGSSQPQHF	TGTGCCAGCAGTCTAACAGGGGGCTCCAGTCAGCCCCAGCATTTT
TRBV5-1	TRBJ2-5	.	TRBD2	CASSWSGLGRETQYF	TGCGCCAGCAGCTGGTCAGGGCTCGGGAGGGAGACCCAGTACTTC
TRBV5-1	TRBJ2-3	.	TRBD1	CASSYTGTGADTQYF	TGCGCCAGCAGCTACACCGGGACAGGGGCAGATACGCAGTATTTT
TRBV28	TRBJ2-7	.	TRBD2	CASREGTRPSEQYF	TGTGCCAGCAGGGAAGGGACTAGACCATCCGAGCAGTACTTC
TRBV10-3	TRBJ2-3	.	.	CAIQERGTDTQYF	TGTGCCATCCAGGAGCGCGGGACAGATACGCAGTATTTT
TRBV20-1	TRBJ2-3	.	.	CSASLMDTQYF	TGCAGTGCTTCTTTGATGGATACGCAGTATTTT
TRBV10-3	TRBJ2-7	.	TRBD1	CATQKETGYSYEQYF	TGTGCCACTCAAAAGGAGACAGGGTACTCCTACGAGCAGTACTTC
TRBV7-3	TRBJ2-7	.	.	CASSLDGVEQYF	TGTGCCAGCAGCTTAGATGGGGTCGAGCAGTACTTC
TRBV19	TRBJ1-2	.	.	CASSTRSGGGYTF	TGTGCCAGTAGTACTCGATCGGGCGGGGGCTACACCTTC
TRBV29-1	TRBJ2-3	.	TRBD2	CSAGGECRDSTDTQYF	TGCAGCGCCGGGGGGGAATGCAGGGATAGCACAGATACGCAGTATTTT
TRBV5-1	TRBJ2-1	.	.	CASSAKQGMIGNEQFF	TGCGCCAGCAGCGCTAAACAGGGAATGATAGGGAATGAGCAGTTCTTC
TRBV11-2	TRBJ2-7	.	.	CASSLVMGTYEQYF	TGTGCCAGCAGCTTAGTAATGGGGACCTACGAGCAGTACTTC
TRBV6-1	TRBJ1-1	.	TRBD1	CASIHRGSNTEAFF	TGTGCCAGCATCCACAGGGGATCAAACACTGAAGCTTTCTTT
TRBV6-1	TRBJ1-1	.	.	CASSVAGVVTEAFF	TGTGCCAGCAGTGTGGCAGGGGTTGTCACTGAAGCTTTCTTT
TRBV6-1	TRBJ2-7	few	.	CASSDPRQGGHEQYF	TGTGCCAGCAGTGATCCCCGACAGGGAGGCCACGAGCAGTACTTC
TRBV7-3	TRBJ1-2	.	TRBD1	CASSAGTVYGYTF	TGTGCCAGCAGCGCGGGGACAGTCTATGGCTACACCTTC
TRBV28	TRBJ1-1	.	.	CASRKGGRLNTEAFF	TGTGCCAGCAGGAAGGGAGGAAGACTGAACACTGAAGCTTTCTTT
TRBV18	TRBJ2-7	few	.	CASSGGRYEQYF	TGTGCCAGCTCAGGGGGGCGGTACGAGCAGTACTTC
TRBV5-1	TRBJ1-2	.	.	CASSPGPLYGYTF	TGCGCCAGCAGCCCAGGGCCCCTCTATGGCTACACCTTC
TRBV28	TRBJ2-7	.	TRBD1	CASSPTQRGGQGAGYEQYF	TGTGCCAGCAGTCCCACTCAAAGGGGGGGACAGGGGGCAGGCTACGAGCAGTACTTC
TRBV7-9	TRBJ2-2	.	.	CASSLDRGSTGELFF	TGTGCCAGCAGCTTAGACCGGGGTAGCACCGGGGAGCTGTTTTTT
TRBV28	TRBJ2-1	.	TRBD2	CASRPGLAGSEQFF	TGTGCCAGCAGACCGGGACTAGCGGGATCTGAGCAGTTCTTC